This record concerns one T cell receptor (beta chain) sequence. The V end was cut by 5 bases, the J end by 7 bases, with 18 bases between. The CDR3 is 15 amino acids. The V gene's germline CDR1 is LGHDT and CDR2 YNNKEL (reference sequence). This sample was included in a study of blood T cells in healthy people across ages. A J-beta primer mix and a sample-barcoded 5' primer were used in a second PCR of about 7 to 12 cycles. TCRdb used MiXCR to reprocess the 5' RACE reads, holding one entry per CDR3 protein. The sample has 730,000 or so distinct CDR3 sequences, approximately 39% seen once. The clonotype originates from a woman in her sixties or seventies in good health. The source material was blood. The J gene is TRBJ2-1, the V gene TRBV3-1, with D maybe TRBD2 (6 bases). CDR3 residues: CASSETLRRGNEQFF. CDR3 nucleotides: TGTGCCAGCAGCGAAACACTTCGCCGGGGGAATGAGCAGTTCTTC.